The subject of this entry is one T cell receptor (beta chain). Its antigen is unknown. CDR3 size: 13 residues. CDR1 and CDR2 (germline): LNHNV, YYDKDF (reference sequence). The sample belongs to a study of cytomegalovirus exposure and HLA in healthy donors. Study summary: In an early release, HLA-typed donors contributed about 79 million unique TCR sequences. Findings and limits, study-wide: DRB1 showed the most TCR associations and HLA-C the fewest in a later analysis, as rates varied by HLA locus.

Both 60 Vbeta primers and 13 Jbeta primers went into the PCR. Per the study methods: Later, tens of millions of unique TCR beta chains were counted in an analysis, and around 11 million of them were shared. Measured with immunoSEQ multiplex PCR; TCRdb has only the in-frame clones, and not every one. Clonal size and the V and J genes are those of that table, whereas D and trimming came from the DNA. The sample holds about 160,000 clones, around 75% seen once. The chain uses TRBV15 and TRBJ2-5; 7 positions agree with TRBD1. The J call is in doubt because the DNA end fits TRBJ2-7 better. The sequence was obtained from a human donor in good health. The sample consisted of PBMCs. This chain's CDR3 is CATSRETGYEQYF. As DNA, the CDR3 is TGTGCCACCAGCAGAGAGACAGGGTACGAGCAGTACTTC.